This TCR beta chain appears in the sequencing data of a study of cytomegalovirus exposure and HLA in healthy donors. Study-wide background: Falling in the Caucasian-associated ancestry cluster were about four fifths of under 500 genotyped donors.

V lost 1 base, J lost 5 bases, and 17 bases lay in between. Germline values: CDR1 MGHRA, CDR2 YSYEKL. CDR3 length equals 16 residues. This clone appeared a single time. Its antigen is as yet unknown. A multiplex PCR was run with 60 Vbeta primers and 13 Jbeta primers. Libraries were prepared by immunoSEQ multiplex PCR; TCRdb keeps only in-frame clonotypes and omits some of them. The table includes 150,000 to 250,000 clones, 79% detected once. Study-wide points: Some TCR beta chains (about 170 of them) were listed as cytomegalovirus-associated.

The source material was PBMCs. This TCR was sampled from a woman aged 25 to 39 in good health and CMV-seropositive. V and J are TRBV4-1 and TRBJ1-2, with D maybe TRBD1 (6 bases). This chain's CDR3 is CASSQVPQGPSYGYTF. In DNA, the CDR3 is TGCGCCAGCAGCCAAGTCCCACAGGGACCCTCATATGGCTACACCTTC.